The clone carrying this T cell receptor beta chain showed up just once. The record originates from a study of blood T cell repertoires in COVID-19. Looking at the study overall: Material from acute and convalescent COVID-19 was sourced from the United States, Italy and Spain. From T cells, B-cell-depleted T cells, or PBMCs came the material, which was cDNA or gDNA.

In germline, CDR1 is MDHEN, CDR2 SYDVKM. Losses at the gene ends were 6 bases for V and 5 bases for J; bases not matched to a gene: 12. The CDR3 loop spans 15 amino acids. One Seattle source followed patients from active infection through their disease course. As processed by the authors: Using reference gene primer amplification, nucleated cell counts were estimated. Generated by immunoSEQ multiplex PCR, the TCRdb table keeps only in-frame clones and is missing some. That table gives V, J and clone size, and the DNA gave D and trimming. The sample has about 190,000 clones; around nine tenths are singletons.

The specimen was peripheral blood. This TCR was recovered from a woman aged 70-85 years with COVID-19, enrolled during active disease. The J gene is TRBJ2-7, the V gene TRBV28; 8 positions match TRBD1. The CDR3 spells CASRFPGQGIHEQYF. The CDR3 DNA reads as TGTGCCAGCAGATTTCCCGGACAGGGAATCCACGAGCAGTACTTC.